The 14 T cell receptor beta chains reported below all come from one sample, sequenced in a study of OX40 agonist ivuxolimab in advanced cancers. The protocol used for the library was the immunoSEQ multiplex PCR assay. TCRdb limited this immuneACCESS table to in-frame rearrangements with V and J called. A share of clones is missing; checked studies link under half to unresolved V genes, and the rest is unexplained. For this sample the table gives approximately 76,000 clones, of which 70% to 90% were detected only once. The ten largest clones add up to approximately 5% of the sample. The input for sequencing was CD4+ or CD8+ T cells sorted from blood, taken in a trial of the OX40 agonist ivuxolimab. The receptors were gathered from an adult with an advanced solid tumor such as melanoma, head and neck, liver or kidney cancer.

The chain recombines TRBV7-9 with TRBJ2-2, with TRBD2 matching over 8 bases. Germline V CDR1 and CDR2: SEHNR, FQNEAQ (reference sequence). Trimming cost V 2 bases and J 5 bases; bases outside gene matches: 7. There are 16 residues in the CDR3. The CDR3 nucleotides read TGTGCCAGCAGCTTATCAGCGGGAGTTCAGACCGGGGAGCTGTTTTTT. The encoded protein is CASSLSAGVQTGELFF.

This chain joins TRBV15 and TRBJ2-4, with 8 bases identical to TRBD1. From germline, CDR1 is LNHNV and CDR2 YYDKDF (reference sequence). The trim removed 3 bases at V and 9 bases at J, leaving 10 bases unmatched. The CDR3 runs 15 residues. CDR3 nucleotides: TGTGCCACCAGCAGCAGACAGGGCGGACAGGGCATTCAGTACTTC. The encoded protein is CATSSRQGGQGIQYF.

The rearrangement uses TRBV7-6 and TRBJ1-2; D possibly corresponds to TRBD1 (5 bases). V was shortened by 0 bases and J by 2 bases, with 7 bases between the two germline ends. The CDR3 extends over 14 amino acids. Germline V gene data show CDR1 as SGHVS and CDR2 as FNYEAQ. CDR3 region: CASSLAGTNYGYTF. CDR3 bases: TGTGCCAGCAGCTTAGCAGGGACCAACTATGGCTACACCTTC. Drawing the rest from reference TRBV7-6 and TRBJ1-2, the complete variable domain is GAGVSQSPRYKVTKRGQDVALRCDPISGHVSLYWYRQALGQGPEFLTYFNYEAQQDKSGLPNDRFSAERPEGSISTLTIQRTEQRDSAMYRCASSLAGTNYGYTFGSGTRLTVV.

V gene TRBV19 combines with J gene TRBJ2-5; no clear D gene. The length of the CDR3 is 15 residues. The ends were cut back, 5 bases at V and 4 bases at J, with 17 bases in the middle. Germline loops: CDR1 LNHDA, CDR2 SQIVND (reference sequence). CDR3 amino acids: CASSVRTLGVETQYF. Written as DNA, the CDR3 is TGTGCCAGTAGTGTAAGGACCTTGGGTGTAGAGACCCAGTACTTC.

The chain has TRBV7-2 and TRBJ2-7; TRBD2 matches 9 bases. The germline V gene encodes CDR1 SGHTA and CDR2 FQGNSA. CDR3 length equals 12 residues. The V and J ends lost 5 bases and 12 bases, in that order; junction bases with no gene match: 8. The CDR3 bases are TGTGCCAGCAGCATACCGGGACTAGCTCTGTACTTC. This codes for CASSIPGLALYF.

The V and J genes are TRBV7-9 and TRBJ2-7; no clear D. V lost 1 base and J lost 0, with 10 bases in between. Germline-derived CDR1 and CDR2 are SEHNR and FQNEAQ (reference sequence). The CDR3 is 15 amino acids. In DNA, the CDR3 is TGTGCCAGCAGCTTAGAGTCGGTTCGCTCCTACGAGCAGTACTTC. As protein: CASSLESVRSYEQYF.

This clone was seen a single time. The chain employs TRBV15 and TRBJ1-4; 10 bases are a match to TRBD1. This CDR3 comprises 16 residues. Trimming took 3 bases from V and 7 from J; bases not matched to a gene: 8. Germline assignment: CDR1 LNHNV and CDR2 YYDKDF (reference sequence). In DNA form, the CDR3 reads TGTGCCACCAGCAGTCTCCCGGGACAGGGGCCTGAAAAACTGTTTTTT. The encoded protein is CATSSLPGQGPEKLFF. Full variable domain (rest looked up from reference TRBV15 and TRBJ1-4): DAMVIQNPRYQVTQFGKPVTLSCSQTLNHNVMYWYQQKSSQAPKLLFHYYDKDFNNEADTPDNFQSRRPNTSFCFLDIRSPGLGDTAMYLCATSSLPGQGPEKLFFGSGTQLSVL.

This rearrangement joins TRBV7-8 to TRBJ2-7; D perhaps matches TRBD2 (5 bases). Per germline, CDR1 SGHVS and CDR2 FQNEAQ. The CDR3 sequence is 17 residues long. V lost 1 base, J lost 6 bases, and 22 bases lay in between. The DNA of the CDR3 is TGTGCCAGCAGCTTAGGGGGAGTGGGTCTCTTTCTTATCGAGCAGTACTTC. It yields the protein CASSLGGVGLFLIEQYF.

V usage is TRBV29-1 and J usage is TRBJ2-1; D uncertain. The CDR3 spans 15 residues. Per germline, CDR1 SQVTM and CDR2 ANQGSEA. The V and J ends lost 0 bases and 5 bases respectively, with 14 bases between them. The CDR3 sequence is CSVEEFSHRDNEQFF. DNA for the CDR3: TGCAGCGTTGAAGAGTTCAGCCATAGAGACAATGAGCAGTTCTTC.

This clone is termed medium-sized (0.01 to 0.1%). V is TRBV4-3 and J is TRBJ1-1; D remains ambiguous. The germline gives CDR1 LGHNA, CDR2 YSLEER. V lost 3 bases and J 3 bases, leaving 14 bases between the germline ends. The CDR3 spans 15 residues. Written as DNA, the CDR3 is TGCGCCAGCAGCCAGTACGCCGCTACTTACACTGAAGCTTTCTTT. This translates into CASSQYAATYTEAFF.

This chain links TRBV7-9 with TRBJ2-3; 10 nucleotides align to TRBD2. This CDR3 has 15 residues. The V and J ends lost 4 bases and 3 bases, in that order; junction bases with no gene match: 4. Germline CDR1 SEHNR, CDR2 FQNEAQ (reference sequence). The CDR3 loop reads CASSSSGGHTDTQYF. CDR3 coding DNA: TGTGCCAGCAGCTCTAGCGGGGGACATACAGATACGCAGTATTTT.

This chain joins TRBV5-6 and TRBJ2-1; D is unresolved. Trimming cost V 3 bases and J 5 bases, with 9 bases left between them. This CDR3 contains 13 residues. The germline V gene encodes CDR1 SGHDT and CDR2 YYEEEE. CDR3 in DNA: TGTGCCAGCAGCTCCGGTTCACACAATGAGCAGTTCTTC. This encodes CASSSGSHNEQFF. Drawing the rest from reference TRBV5-6 and TRBJ2-1, the complete variable domain is DAGVTQSPTHLIKTRGQQVTLRCSPKSGHDTVSWYQQALGQGPQFIFQYYEEEERQRGNFPDRFSGHQFPNYSSELNVNALLLGDSALYLCASSSGSHNEQFFGPGTRLTVL.

This sequence joins TRBV5-6 and TRBJ1-1, with 7 bases matching TRBD1. The V and J ends lost 0 bases and 6 bases, in that order; junction bases with no gene match: 2. This CDR3 is built from 13 residues. Looked up from germline, CDR1 is SGHDT and CDR2 is YYEEEE. CDR3 loop: CASSLDRGAEAFF. CDR3 DNA: TGTGCCAGCAGCTTGGACAGGGGAGCTGAAGCTTTCTTT.

This chain joins TRBV5-6 and TRBJ2-2; possible D gene TRBD2, 5 bases. The CDR3 extends over 16 amino acids. Trimming removed 4 bases at V and 7 bases at J, with 20 bases between. Germline lookup yields CDR1 SGHDT and CDR2 YYEEEE. The CDR3 DNA sequence: TGTGCCAGCAGCCCCCTCGGTCTAGCCGCCGACGGGGAGCTGTTTTTT. Encoded protein: CASSPLGLAADGELFF. The full variable domain, with the rest looked up from reference TRBV5-6 and TRBJ2-2, is DAGVTQSPTHLIKTRGQQVTLRCSPKSGHDTVSWYQQALGQGPQFIFQYYEEEERQRGNFPDRFSGHQFPNYSSELNVNALLLGDSALYLCASSPLGLAADGELFFGEGSRLTVL.